Following are 31 T cell receptor beta chains from one sample sequenced in a study of radiotherapy plus CTLA-4 blockade in lung cancer. Some clones are missing from TCRdb's copy, which holds only in-frame ones; the method was immunoSEQ multiplex PCR. The repertoire holds 65,000 to 100,000 clones, 83% seen once, with 0.82% in the top ten. Material: peripheral blood, obtained from a patient treated with radiotherapy plus ipilimumab. Receptors originate from a human donor with non-small cell lung cancer who had stable disease on radiotherapy plus ipilimumab.

The chain combines TRBV7-2 with TRBJ1-5; D call uncertain. The CDR3 is 15 amino acids. V was trimmed by 1 base and J by 2 bases, leaving 9 bases between them. Germline V CDR1 and CDR2: SGHTA, FQGNSA. Here the CDR3 DNA reads TGTGCCAGCAGCTTAGTTGGCGACGGCAATCAGCCCCAGCATTTT. Its translation is CASSLVGDGNQPQHF. Combining the CDR3 with reference TRBV7-2 and TRBJ1-5 gives the whole variable domain GAGVSQSPSNKVTEKGKDVELRCDPISGHTALYWYRQSLGQGLEFLIYFQGNSAPDKSGLPSDRFSAERTGGSVSTLTIQRTQQEDSAVYLCASSLVGDGNQPQHFGDGTRLSIL.

The chain recombines TRBV6-1 with TRBJ1-2; a possible D gene is TRBD1 (6 bases). Trimming removed 3 bases at V and 0 bases at J, with 8 bases between. Germline CDR1 reads MNHNS; CDR2 reads SASEGT. This CDR3 contains 14 residues. This chain's CDR3 is CASSDPGANYGYTF. The CDR3 DNA follows: TGTGCCAGCAGTGATCCAGGGGCTAACTATGGCTACACCTTC.

V usage is TRBV5-1 and J usage is TRBJ2-5, with D tentatively TRBD1 (6 bases). Germline values: CDR1 SGHRS, CDR2 YFSETQ. V shed 1 base and J shed 2 bases, with 12 bases lying between them. The CDR3 sequence is 15 residues long. CDR3 nucleotide sequence: TGCGCCAGCAGCTTGTATCCCGGGACACAAGAGACCCAGTACTTC. Translated: CASSLYPGTQETQYF. Using reference TRBV5-1 and TRBJ2-5 for the parts outside the CDR3, the full variable domain is KAGVTQTPRYLIKTRGQQVTLSCSPISGHRSVSWYQQTPGQGLQFLFEYFSETQRNKGNFPGRFSGRQFSNSRSEMNVSTLELGDSALYLCASSLYPGTQETQYFGPGTRLLVL.

The rearrangement uses TRBV14 and TRBJ1-5, with TRBD1 identical over 8 bases. The CDR3 has 14 residues. CDR1 SGHDN and CDR2 FVKESK come from the germline V gene. Trimming took 4 bases from V and 7 from J; bases not matched to a gene: 6. The CDR3 is CASSLLDRGQPQHF. DNA for the CDR3: TGTGCCAGCAGCCTCCTAGACAGGGGCCAGCCCCAGCATTTT.

J is TRBJ2-5 and V is TRBV6-1; 10 nucleotides line up with TRBD1. The CDR3 has 20 residues. Germline CDR1 is MNHNS and CDR2 is SASEGT. Unmatched junction bases numbered 15, after V lost 2 bases and J lost 0 bases. The CDR3, as DNA: TGTGCCAGCAGTGAACAGCTTCCCTGGGGACAGGGGTTGGACCAAGAGACCCAGTACTTC. It is translated as CASSEQLPWGQGLDQETQYF.

The CDR3 spells CASSEARRSQGSEQYF. CDR3 in DNA: TGTGCCAGCAGTGAAGCGCGGAGGTCCCAAGGGAGCGAGCAGTACTTC. The chain joins TRBV6-1 to TRBJ2-7, with a weak D call TRBD2 (5 bases). Germline CDR1 is MNHNS and CDR2 is SASEGT. With 0 bases removed from V and 6 bases from J, the gap between germline ends came to 18 bases. This CDR3 contains 16 residues.

The rearrangement joins TRBV30 to TRBJ1-4; 7 bases are shared with TRBD1. Unmatched junction bases numbered 9, after V lost 3 bases and J lost 5 bases. Germline CDR1 is GTSNPN and CDR2 is SVGIG (reference sequence). This CDR3 is 15 amino acids long. The CDR3 sequence: CAWSEMTGLNEKLFF. The CDR3 coding sequence is TGTGCCTGGAGCGAAATGACAGGGCTGAATGAAAAACTGTTTTTT.

The chain recombines TRBV5-1 with TRBJ2-3, with TRBD2 identical over 7 bases. V trimming: 0 bases; J trimming: 5 bases; junction bases outside the gene matches: 15. The CDR3 is made up of 18 amino acids. Germline CDR1 SGHRS, CDR2 YFSETQ. Written as DNA, the CDR3 is TGCGCCAGCAGCTTGGAAGGGCGTCGCAGCGGGATTGGAGATACGCAGTATTTT. It encodes CASSLEGRRSGIGDTQYF.

The chain recombines TRBV10-3 with TRBJ1-1; D is ambiguous. V was pared by 1 base and J by 8 bases, with 5 bases between. From germline, CDR1 is ENHRY and CDR2 SYGVKD. The CDR3 is made up of 11 amino acids. The CDR3 loop is CAISEWGEAFF. CDR3 bases: TGTGCCATCAGTGAGTGGGGAGAAGCTTTCTTT.

The table lists this clone with a few counts. This chain uses TRBV6-1 with TRBJ1-4, with 9 bases lining up with TRBD1. CDR3 length: 13 residues. The germline V gene encodes CDR1 MNHNS and CDR2 SASEGT. V trimming: 6 bases; J trimming: 5 bases; junction bases outside the gene matches: 1. The CDR3 region has the DNA TGTGCCAGCAGGGGACAGGGAAATGAAAAACTGTTTTTT. It is translated as CASRGQGNEKLFF.

V usage is TRBV6-1 and J usage is TRBJ1-1, with a tentative D call TRBD1 (6 bases). In germline, CDR1 is MNHNS, CDR2 SASEGT. V was pared by 4 bases and J by 1 base, with 16 bases between. The CDR3 is made up of 16 amino acids. The CDR3 reads CASSAGTRGGNTEAFF. The CDR3 nucleotides are TGTGCCAGCAGTGCTGGGACACGAGGTGGGAACACTGAAGCTTTCTTT.

The genes are TRBV30 and TRBJ1-1, with D unclear. The CDR3 covers 14 residues. Germline CDR1 reads GTSNPN; CDR2 reads SVGIG (reference sequence). The V end was cut by 3 bases, the J end by 8 bases, with 19 bases between. CDR3 coding DNA: TGTGCCTGGAGCCGGACGGACTCCCGTGGGGAAGCTTTCTTT. It codes for CAWSRTDSRGEAFF. Combining the CDR3 with reference TRBV30 and TRBJ1-1 gives the whole variable domain SQTIHQWPATLVQPVGSPLSLECTVEGTSNPNLYWYRQAAGRGLQLLFYSVGIGQISSEVPQNLSASRPQDRQFILSSKKLLLSDSGFYLCAWSRTDSRGEAFFGQGTRLTVV.

The rearrangement joins TRBV5-4 to TRBJ2-7, with 7 nucleotides matching TRBD1. The CDR3 has 18 residues. With 0 bases clipped from V and 1 base from J, the junction kept 13 bases outside the gene matches. In germline, CDR1 is SGHNT, CDR2 YYREEE (reference sequence). In DNA, the CDR3 is TGTGCCAGCAGCTTGGAAGGCAGGGGGTCGGCAACTTCCTACGAGCAGTACTTC. Its translation: CASSLEGRGSATSYEQYF.

The rearrangement uses TRBV7-8 and TRBJ2-5, with 7 bases identical to TRBD1. The trim removed 6 bases at V and 4 bases at J, leaving 8 bases unmatched. The germline CDR1 and CDR2 sequences are SGHVS and FQNEAQ. The CDR3 totals 14 residues. CDR3 sequence (DNA): TGTGCCAGCAGTTGGACAGGAATCTTAGAGACCCAGTACTTC. Protein product: CASSWTGILETQYF.

The chain couples TRBV28 to TRBJ1-5; unclear D gene. Per germline, CDR1 MDHEN and CDR2 SYDVKM. Trimming took 5 bases from V and 4 from J, leaving 15 bases between them. The CDR3 is 15 residues long. The CDR3 DNA reads TGTGCCAGCAGTATCTCAGGCCGTAAAAATCAGCCCCAGCATTTT. Protein sequence: CASSISGRKNQPQHF.

This clone was recorded only once. This chain joins TRBV28 and TRBJ1-5; 11 bases align to TRBD1. The CDR3 has 17 residues. Germline lookup yields CDR1 MDHEN and CDR2 SYDVKM. Germline trimming cut 2 bases from V and 1 base from J; bases unmatched to any gene: 4. The CDR3 region has the DNA TGTGCCAGCAGTTTAAGGACAGGGGGCCGGAGCAATCAGCCCCAGCATTTT. It is translated as CASSLRTGGRSNQPQHF. Based on the CDR3 plus reference TRBV28 and TRBJ1-5, the full variable domain is DVKVTQSSRYLVKRTGEKVFLECVQDMDHENMFWYRQDPGLGLRLIYFSYDVKMKEKGDIPEGYSVSREKKERFSLILESASTNQTSMYLCASSLRTGGRSNQPQHFGDGTRLSIL.

The chain links TRBV30 to TRBJ1-5; TRBD1 might be the D (5 bases). The germline CDR1 and CDR2 sequences are GTSNPN and SVGIG (reference sequence). CDR3 size: 13 residues. Trimming shortened V by 1 base and J by 9 bases, and 13 bases separated the two germline ends. The CDR3 spells CAWSAGAGRPQHF. CDR3 sequence (DNA): TGTGCCTGGAGTGCTGGGGCGGGTCGGCCCCAGCATTTT. Supplemented by reference TRBV30 and TRBJ1-5, the full variable domain reads SQTIHQWPATLVQPVGSPLSLECTVEGTSNPNLYWYRQAAGRGLQLLFYSVGIGQISSEVPQNLSASRPQDRQFILSSKKLLLSDSGFYLCAWSAGAGRPQHFGDGTRLSIL.

V gene TRBV27 combines with J gene TRBJ2-3; 10 nucleotides line up with TRBD2. The V segment lost 7 bases and the J segment 5 bases; nucleotides outside the gene matches: 9. The CDR3 is 15 residues long. Germline values: CDR1 MNHEY, CDR2 SMNVEV (reference sequence). DNA for the CDR3: TGTGCCAGCATGACTCTAGCGGGAGAGGGAGATACGCAGTATTTT. Translation gives CASMTLAGEGDTQYF.

The gene calls are TRBV6-1 and TRBJ1-2, with D unresolved. Germline V gene data show CDR1 as MNHNS and CDR2 as SASEGT. CDR3 length equals 13 residues. The V end lost 7 bases, the J end lost 8 bases, and 17 bases lay between the germline ends. As DNA, the CDR3 is TGTGCCAGCACCTCTGGGTGGCAAGGCGGCTACACCTTC. Amino acid sequence: CASTSGWQGGYTF.

V and J are TRBV10-1 and TRBJ1-1, with 11 bases identical to TRBD1. V lost 4 bases, J lost 0 bases, and 4 bases stayed unmatched. Germline loops: CDR1 WNHNN, CDR2 SYGVQD (reference sequence). CDR3 length equals 16 residues. CDR3 coding DNA: TGCGCCAGCAGTGCGGGGACAGGGGGTATGAACACTGAAGCTTTCTTT. Translated: CASSAGTGGMNTEAFF.

This clone occurred a few times. This chain uses TRBV7-9 with TRBJ2-7; D is unresolved. Germline loops: CDR1 SEHNR, CDR2 FQNEAQ (reference sequence). Trimming pared 5 bases from V and 7 bases from J, leaving 12 bases between. CDR3 length equals 12 residues. The CDR3 region is CASSPPAGEQYF. The CDR3 DNA reads as TGTGCCAGCAGCCCCCCGGCTGGGGAGCAGTACTTC.

The chain couples TRBV29-1 to TRBJ2-7, with D perhaps matching TRBD1 (5 bases). CDR3 length equals 12 residues. The V gene lost 8 bases and the J gene lost 2 bases, with 13 bases spanning the gap. Germline values: CDR1 SQVTM, CDR2 ANQGSEA. In nucleotides, the CDR3 is TGCAGCTTCCGGACACTCACCTACGAGCAGTACTTC. Translating it yields CSFRTLTYEQYF.

The chain couples TRBV20-1 to TRBJ2-1; TRBD1 or TRBD2 may be the D gene (5 bases each). This CDR3 is 11 amino acids long. V was shortened by 1 base and J by 9 bases, with 7 bases between the two germline ends. The germline V gene encodes CDR1 DFQATT and CDR2 SNEGSKA (reference sequence). CDR3 loop: CSARVGTEQFF. DNA for the CDR3: TGCAGTGCTAGAGTAGGGACTGAGCAGTTCTTC.

V is TRBV10-3 and J is TRBJ2-1, with D possibly TRBD2 on 6 matching bases. Trimming stripped 2 bases from V and 6 bases from J, with 14 bases between. The CDR3 totals 15 residues. CDR1 and CDR2 (germline): ENHRY, SYGVKD. CDR3 region: CAISETSRAGNEQFF. CDR3 DNA sequence: TGTGCCATCAGTGAGACTAGCCGAGCGGGCAATGAGCAGTTCTTC.

The V gene is TRBV4-1, the J gene TRBJ2-5; TRBD2 is a possible D gene (5 bases). This CDR3 contains 16 residues. The V and J ends lost 1 base and 5 bases respectively, with 17 bases between them. The germline V gene encodes CDR1 MGHRA and CDR2 YSYEKL. The CDR3 loop is CASSQVVASSGETQYF. In DNA, the CDR3 is TGCGCCAGCAGCCAAGTAGTAGCATCATCGGGGGAGACCCAGTACTTC.

With respect to this clone: Other nucleotide sequences in the sample specify the same CDR3. The rearrangement joins TRBV5-1 to TRBJ2-2, with D possibly being TRBD1 (6 bases). The CDR3 totals 14 residues. The V end lost 0 bases, the J end lost 6 bases, and 9 bases lay between the germline ends. Germline CDR1 reads SGHRS; CDR2 reads YFSETQ. CDR3 sequence (DNA): TGCGCCAGCAGCTTGGTGCAGGGGTCCGGGGAGCTGTTTTTT. Its translation is CASSLVQGSGELFF.

J is TRBJ1-1 and V is TRBV5-1, with TRBD1 identical over 9 bases. V dropped 0 bases and J dropped 4; count of bases not matched to a gene: 13. Germline V gene sequence: CDR1 SGHRS, CDR2 YFSETQ. The CDR3 covers 18 residues. The chain's CDR3 is CASSLASGTGRTPTEAFF. The CDR3 DNA reads TGCGCCAGCAGCTTGGCCTCGGGGACAGGGAGGACCCCCACTGAAGCTTTCTTT.

About this clone: Distinct nucleotide sequences in the sample also encode this CDR3. This chain uses TRBV25-1 with TRBJ2-1, with TRBD2 as a possible D gene (5 bases). V lost 3 bases and J 4 bases, leaving 16 bases between the germline ends. The CDR3 length is 16 residues. Germline-derived CDR1 and CDR2 are MGHDK and SYGVNS. The DNA of the CDR3 is TGTGCCAGCAGTGACCGAGGGCCCGGCTCTTACAATGAGCAGTTCTTC. This encodes CASSDRGPGSYNEQFF. Filled out from reference TRBV25-1 and TRBJ2-1, the complete variable domain reads EADIYQTPRYLVIGTGKKITLECSQTMGHDKMYWYQQDPGMELHLIHYSYGVNSTEKGDLSSESTVSRIRTEHFPLTLESARPSHTSQYLCASSDRGPGSYNEQFFGPGTRLTVL.

The chain is built from TRBV7-9 and TRBJ1-5, with a weak D call TRBD1 (5 bases). The CDR3 is 14 amino acids. Germline values: CDR1 SEHNR, CDR2 FQNEAQ (reference sequence). V lost 5 bases, J lost 1 base, and 9 bases lay in between. Here the CDR3 reads CASSATGSNQPQHF. As DNA, the CDR3 is TGTGCCAGCAGCGCAACAGGAAGCAATCAGCCCCAGCATTTT. Supplemented by reference TRBV7-9 and TRBJ1-5, the full variable domain reads DTGVSQNPRHKITKRGQNVTFRCDPISEHNRLYWYRQTLGQGPEFLTYFQNEAQLEKSRLLSDRFSAERPKGSFSTLEIQRTEQGDSAMYLCASSATGSNQPQHFGDGTRLSIL.

The chain joins TRBV5-1 to TRBJ2-6, with D unclear. Trimming took off 5 bases at V and 1 base at J, with 7 bases between the two ends. The length of the CDR3 is 14 residues. Germline CDR1 reads SGHRS; CDR2 reads YFSETQ. DNA of the CDR3: TGCGCCAGCAGTAATTTTTCTGGGGCCAACGTCCTGACTTTC. Its translation: CASSNFSGANVLTF.

This clone was observed once. The chain employs TRBV6-4 and TRBJ1-5; D gene unclear. This CDR3 region has 13 residues. The ends were cut back, 3 bases at V and 6 bases at J, with 9 bases in the middle. Germline loops: CDR1 MRHNA, CDR2 SNTAGT. CDR3 residues: CASSEGFGQPQHF. For the CDR3, the DNA is TGTGCCAGCAGTGAGGGCTTCGGTCAGCCCCAGCATTTT.